This TCR beta chain is drawn from a study of response to subunit inactivated influenza vaccine. This clonotype was counted a few times. Its cognate antigen is unknown. MiXCR, run by TCRdb on the RT-PCR reads, gives a single entry per CDR3 protein. Among 300,000 to 350,000 distinct CDR3 sequences listed, roughly 20% were seen once. The study's findings and limits: With each seasonal influenza vaccination, the authors suggested, few new T cells are recruited.

Germline V gene lookup returns CDR1 MGHRA and CDR2 YSYEKL. The CDR3 loop spans 13 amino acids. Deletions cut 5 bases from V and 6 bases from J, with 11 bases between. V gene TRBV4-1 combines with J gene TRBJ2-1; D is unresolved. Sequencing used PBMCs from blood, obtained approximately 22 months after vaccination. This receptor was identified in a man aged 50 to 69 who received an inactivated influenza vaccine. The CDR3, as DNA: TGCGCCAGCAGCTCGTTCTTGCTCAATGAGCAGTTCTTC. This codes for CASSSFLLNEQFF.